This T cell receptor beta chain was retrieved from a study of blood T cell repertoires in COVID-19. How the authors handled the data: By means of reference gene primer amplification, nucleated cell counts were estimated. Clones were sequenced by immunoSEQ multiplex PCR, and TCRdb holds only the in-frame ones, with some missing. V and J calls and clone size are as listed in that table; D and trimming were resolved from the DNA. The repertoire consists of about 130,000 clones, with roughly four fifths occurring once and the leading ten covering 3%. Trimming removed 3 bases from V and 4 bases from J; junction bases left unmatched: 6. Germline V lookup: CDR1 MNHEY, CDR2 SMNVEV (reference sequence). This CDR3 has 14 residues.

This receptor was taken from a woman of 80 years or more with acute or convalescent COVID-19. Sequenced input: peripheral blood. The rearrangement uses TRBV27 and TRBJ2-7; 7 bases agree with TRBD2. The CDR3 loop reads CASSFSGRGYEQYF. The CDR3 DNA follows: TGTGCCAGCAGTTTTAGCGGGCGAGGGTACGAGCAGTACTTC.